This TCR beta chain was recorded in a study of CD8 T cells in Susac syndrome. After removal of 2 bases from V and 0 bases from J, the junction contained 6 bases not matched to a gene. From germline, CDR1 is SGHTA and CDR2 FQGTGA. CDR3 size: 17 residues. Overall study results and limits: The authors acknowledged that their TCR sequencing and HLA analysis involved a relatively small number of individuals.

An input of roughly 0.45 to 1 ug of RNA was subjected to reverse transcription using random hexamers. Coverage of TCR beta CDR3 amplification by immunoSEQ multiplex PCR extended to 54 Vbeta and 13 Jbeta. TCRdb recomputed calls from the immunoSEQ multiplex PCR reads with MiXCR, one row per CDR3 protein. The sample carries some 300,000 distinct CDR3 sequences, 85% recorded once. Note on this clonotype: Its antigen is currently unknown.

The sample taken for sequencing was CD8+ T cells from PBMCs. This receptor was obtained from a human donor with multiple sclerosis. The rearrangement joins TRBV7-3 to TRBJ2-7; 11 bases fit TRBD1. DNA of the CDR3: TGTGCCAGCAGCTTAGGGACAGGGGGATCTCACTCCTACGAGCAGTACTTC. It encodes CASSLGTGGSHSYEQYF.